These T cell receptor beta chains were read from a single sample in a study of regulatory T cells in long-lasting Graves disease. Via MiXCR, TCRdb re-called the multiplex PCR reads, giving one row per CDR3 protein. The sample has hundreds of thousands of distinct CDR3 sequences, 15% to 19% seen once; the top ten hold roughly 20%. The source was peripheral blood mononuclear cells (PBMCs), collected at new diagnosis, from a patient treated with antithyroid drugs. All receptors derive from a female donor with Graves disease. The CDR3 runs from the conserved cysteine through the conserved F or W. The D gene is left open where the match is weak. Some rows have no size entry. The others give once, few or many, or a class for an expanded clone.

>TRBJ2-4|TRBD1|15|few|TRBV10-3
CAISEADRGIDIQYF
TGTGCCATCAGTGAGGCGGACAGGGGGATTGACATTCAGTACTTC
>TRBJ2-3|NA|14|many|TRBV7-2
CASSPREVTDTQYF
TGTGCCAGCAGCCCCCGGGAAGTCACAGATACGCAGTATTTT
>TRBJ1-2|NA|14|many|TRBV12-3/TRBV12-4
CASRPTGANYGYTF
TGTGCCAGCAGACCTACCGGGGCCAACTATGGCTACACCTTC
>TRBJ2-1|NA|14|few|TRBV29-1
CSGSSAWGDNEQFF
TGCAGCGGAAGCAGTGCCTGGGGGGACAATGAGCAGTTCTTC
>TRBJ2-7|NA|13|many|TRBV7-9
CASSLATASEQYF
TGTGCCAGCAGCTTAGCGACAGCAAGCGAGCAGTACTTC
>TRBJ1-1|NA|15|many|TRBV12-3/TRBV12-4
CASSTGRGINTEAFF
TGTGCCAGCTCTACGGGGAGGGGAATCAACACTGAAGCTTTCTTT
>TRBJ2-1|NA|15|many|TRBV7-6
CASSLDGSSSHEQFF
TGTGCCAGCAGCTTAGATGGCTCTAGCAGCCATGAGCAGTTCTTC
>TRBJ1-2|NA|16|many|TRBV2
CARSPVGAAGSYGYTF
TGTGCCAGGAGCCCGGTGGGGGCGGCAGGTAGCTATGGCTACACCTTC
>TRBJ1-3|NA|18|many|TRBV27
CASSLPFELGVSANTIYF
TGTGCCAGCAGTCTCCCCTTTGAACTCGGGGTTTCGGCAAACACCATATATTTT
>TRBJ1-2|NA|13|few|TRBV9
CASSSTEAYGYTF
TGTGCCAGCAGCTCAACAGAGGCCTATGGCTACACCTTC
>TRBJ2-7|TRBD1|16|many|TRBV20-1
CSARDKDRVRLHEQYF
TGCAGTGCTAGAGATAAGGACAGGGTTCGGCTCCACGAGCAGTACTTC
>TRBJ2-3|TRBD1|15|NA|TRBV3-1
CASSHLEQGTDTQYF
TGTGCCAGCAGCCATCTCGAACAGGGGACAGATACGCAGTATTTT
>TRBJ1-5|NA|18|many|TRBV10-3
CAISQLPATGNSNQPQHF
TGTGCCATCAGTCAGTTGCCCGCGACAGGCAATAGCAATCAGCCCCAGCATTTT
>TRBJ2-1|TRBD2|15|NA|TRBV7-9
CASSDQRGPYNEQFF
TGTGCCAGCAGCGATCAGCGGGGCCCCTACAATGAGCAGTTCTTC
>TRBJ2-4|TRBD2|16|NA|TRBV12-3/TRBV12-4
CASSLEASGRATAQYF
TGTGCCAGCAGTTTAGAGGCTAGCGGGAGGGCCACAGCACAGTACTTC
>TRBJ1-2|TRBD1|14|many|TRBV5-1
CASSLRQGIYGYTF
TGCGCCAGCAGCTTAAGACAGGGGATCTATGGCTACACCTTC
>TRBJ2-7|TRBD2|15|many|TRBV20-1
CSARERLAASYEQYF
TGCAGTGCTAGAGAAAGACTAGCGGCCTCCTACGAGCAGTACTTC
>TRBJ2-3|NA|15|NA|TRBV9
CASSEGGRITDTQYF
TGTGCCAGCAGCGAGGGGGGGAGAATCACAGATACGCAGTATTTT
>TRBJ2-5|TRBD1|12|many|TRBV29-1
CSKQGYQETQYF
TGCAGCAAACAGGGGTACCAAGAGACCCAGTACTTC
>TRBJ2-7|NA|15|many|TRBV13
CASSLYLTRGYEQYF
TGTGCCAGCAGCTTGTACCTCACTAGAGGCTACGAGCAGTACTTC
>TRBJ2-3|TRBD2|19|NA|TRBV12-3/TRBV12-4
CASSRGTSGGAGLADTQYF
TGTGCCAGCAGTCGAGGGACTAGCGGGGGGGCCGGGTTGGCAGATACGCAGTATTTT
>TRBJ2-3|NA|17|many|TRBV27
CASSFWPSGGGTDTQYF
TGTGCCAGCAGTTTTTGGCCTAGCGGAGGGGGGACAGATACGCAGTATTTT
>TRBJ1-4|NA|14|NA|TRBV19
CASSQIGHNEKLFF
TGTGCCAGTAGCCAGATCGGCCATAATGAAAAACTGTTTTTT
>TRBJ1-4|NA|15|NA|TRBV11-3
CASSLGGRENEKLFF
TGTGCCAGCAGCTTAGGGGGGAGAGAGAATGAAAAACTGTTTTTT
>TRBJ2-1|TRBD2|17|few|TRBV7-3
CASSWGPAGGSYNEQFF
TGTGCCAGCAGCTGGGGCCCAGCGGGAGGCTCCTACAATGAGCAGTTCTTC
>TRBJ1-4|TRBD1|16|many|TRBV11-2
CASSLEGTGVYEKLFF
TGTGCCAGCAGCTTAGAGGGGACAGGGGTTTATGAAAAACTGTTTTTT
>TRBJ1-1|TRBD1|16|many|TRBV12-3/TRBV12-4
CASRATNRGGRTEAFF
TGTGCCAGCAGGGCAACCAACAGGGGAGGAAGGACTGAAGCTTTCTTT
>TRBJ1-1|TRBD1|15|many|TRBV20-1
CSASPGTGANTEAFF
TGCAGTGCTAGTCCTGGGACAGGGGCTAACACTGAAGCTTTCTTT
>TRBJ1-1|NA|15|NA|TRBV2
CASSEWAGMNTEAFF
TGTGCCAGCAGTGAATGGGCAGGGATGAACACTGAAGCTTTCTTT
>TRBJ1-5|TRBD1|15|NA|TRBV18
CASSPGGQGYQPQHF
TGTGCCAGCTCACCCGGGGGACAGGGGTATCAGCCCCAGCATTTT
>TRBJ1-1|NA|12|many|TRBV29-1
CSAVGGNTEAFF
TGCAGCGCCGTCGGGGGGAACACTGAAGCTTTCTTT
>TRBJ2-5|TRBD1|13|many|TRBV12-3/TRBV12-4
CASSMTGRETQYF
TGTGCCAGCAGCATGACAGGGAGAGAGACCCAGTACTTC
>TRBJ2-5|NA|17|NA|TRBV3-1
CASSQEGLHLAIETQYF
TGTGCCAGCAGCCAAGAAGGCCTCCATCTAGCGATAGAGACCCAGTACTTC
>TRBJ2-7|TRBD1|15|many|TRBV7-9
CASSPPRRGIYEQYF
TGTGCCAGCAGCCCCCCCCGCAGGGGGATTTACGAGCAGTACTTC